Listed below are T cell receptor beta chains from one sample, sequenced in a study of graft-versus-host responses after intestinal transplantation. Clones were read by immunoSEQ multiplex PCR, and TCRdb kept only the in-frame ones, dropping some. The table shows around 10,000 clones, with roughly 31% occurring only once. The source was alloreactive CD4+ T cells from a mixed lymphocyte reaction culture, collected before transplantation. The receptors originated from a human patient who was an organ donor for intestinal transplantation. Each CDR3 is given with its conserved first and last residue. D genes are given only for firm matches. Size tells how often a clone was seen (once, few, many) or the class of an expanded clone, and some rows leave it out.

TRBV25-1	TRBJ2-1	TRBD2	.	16	CASGPLAGGPYNEQFF	TGTGCCAGCGGCCCTTTAGCGGGGGGCCCCTACAATGAGCAGTTCTTC
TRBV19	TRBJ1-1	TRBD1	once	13	CASRTGGRTEAFF	TGTGCCAGCCGGACAGGGGGCAGAACTGAAGCTTTCTTT
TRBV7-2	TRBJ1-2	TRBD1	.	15	CASSSGQAGFYGYTF	TGTGCCAGCAGCTCGGGACAGGCGGGGTTCTATGGCTACACCTTC
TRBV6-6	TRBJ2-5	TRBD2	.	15	CASSYYGGAKETQYF	TGTGCCAGCAGTTACTACGGGGGGGCCAAAGAGACCCAGTACTTC
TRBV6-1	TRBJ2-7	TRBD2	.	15	CAIKPHLAGIYEQYF	TGTGCCATTAAACCCCACCTAGCGGGGATTTACGAGCAGTACTTC
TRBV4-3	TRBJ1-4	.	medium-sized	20	CASSQDPQGRAIVLDEKLFF	TGCGCCAGCAGCCAAGATCCTCAGGGCAGGGCAATAGTCCTCGACGAAAAACTGTTTTTT
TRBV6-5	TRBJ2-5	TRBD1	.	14	CASIKRQGTETQYF	TGTGCCAGCATTAAGAGACAGGGAACGGAGACCCAGTACTTC
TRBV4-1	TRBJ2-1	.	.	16	CASSQVAAHPLNEQFF	TGCGCCAGCAGCCAAGTTGCGGCACATCCTTTAAATGAGCAGTTCTTC
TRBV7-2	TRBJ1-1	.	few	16	CASSLAPQGRNTEAFF	TGTGCCAGCAGCTTAGCCCCACAGGGTCGGAACACTGAAGCTTTCTTT
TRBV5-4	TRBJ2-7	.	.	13	CASSPGLSYEQYF	TGTGCCAGCAGCCCGGGACTTAGTTACGAGCAGTACTTC
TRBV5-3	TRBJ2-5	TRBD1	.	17	CARRPPRQGVRGNEQYF	TGTGCCAGACGACCTCCACGGCAGGGGGTCAGGGGTAATGAGCAGTACTTC
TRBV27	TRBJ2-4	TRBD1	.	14	CASSLGQGRNIQYF	TGTGCCAGCAGTTTGGGACAGGGCAGAAACATTCAGTACTTC
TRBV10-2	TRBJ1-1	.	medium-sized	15	CASSAGLRTNTEAFF	TGCGCCAGCAGTGCGGGCCTCAGGACTAACACTGAAGCTTTCTTT
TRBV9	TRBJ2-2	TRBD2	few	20	CASSVGGTSGGRVDTGELFF	TGTGCCAGCAGCGTAGGCGGGACTAGCGGGGGGCGGGTAGACACCGGGGAGCTGTTTTTT
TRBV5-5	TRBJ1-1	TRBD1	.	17	CASSLVRTGTGGTEAFF	TGTGCCAGCAGCTTGGTGAGAACCGGGACAGGGGGCACTGAAGCTTTCTTT
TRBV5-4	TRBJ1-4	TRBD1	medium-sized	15	CARYDPGQVDEKLFF	TGTGCCCGATACGACCCGGGACAGGTCGATGAAAAACTGTTTTTT
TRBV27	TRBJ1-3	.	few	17	CASSLSYSGISGNTIYF	TGTGCCAGCAGTTTATCCTACTCCGGTATCTCTGGAAACACCATATATTTT
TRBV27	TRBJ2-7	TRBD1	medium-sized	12	CASSFRTGEQYF	TGTGCCAGCAGTTTCAGGACAGGCGAGCAGTACTTC
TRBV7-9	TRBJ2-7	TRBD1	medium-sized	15	CASSRAGTGFYEQYF	TGTGCCAGCAGCCGGGCCGGGACAGGGTTCTACGAGCAGTACTTC
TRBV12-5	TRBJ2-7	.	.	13	CASAIEGVGEQYF	TGTGCTAGTGCGATTGAGGGAGTCGGCGAGCAGTACTTC
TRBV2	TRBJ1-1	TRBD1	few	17	CASSQYILGQVGTEAFF	TGTGCCAGCAGTCAATACATTCTGGGACAGGTCGGCACTGAAGCTTTCTTT
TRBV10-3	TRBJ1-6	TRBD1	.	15	CAISGPGQGDSPLHF	TGTGCCATCAGTGGCCCGGGACAGGGAGATTCACCCCTCCACTTT
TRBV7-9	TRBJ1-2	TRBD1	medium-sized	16	CASSLAPGTVSYGYTF	TGTGCCAGCAGCTTAGCCCCAGGGACAGTAAGCTATGGCTACACCTTC
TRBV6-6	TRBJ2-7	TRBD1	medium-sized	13	CASSSMGQGEQYF	TGTGCCAGCAGTTCAATGGGACAGGGGGAGCAGTACTTC
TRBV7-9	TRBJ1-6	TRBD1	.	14	CASSSGTGGSPLHF	TGTGCCAGCAGCTCCGGGACAGGGGGGTCACCCCTCCACTTT
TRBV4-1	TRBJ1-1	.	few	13	CASSQVGDTEAFF	TGCGCCAGCAGCCAAGTAGGGGACACTGAAGCTTTCTTT
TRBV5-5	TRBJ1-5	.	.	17	CASSLREGGASDQPQHF	TGTGCCAGCAGCTTGAGGGAGGGTGGCGCAAGTGATCAGCCCCAGCATTTT
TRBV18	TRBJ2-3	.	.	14	CASSKSRGTDTQYF	TGTGCCAGCTCAAAAAGCAGGGGAACAGATACGCAGTATTTT
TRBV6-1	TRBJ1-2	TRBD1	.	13	CASSRDRAYGYTF	TGTGCCAGCAGTCGGGACAGGGCGTATGGCTACACCTTC
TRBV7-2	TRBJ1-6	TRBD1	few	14	CASSQEGQGSPLHF	TGTGCCAGCAGCCAGGAGGGACAGGGGTCACCCCTCCACTTT
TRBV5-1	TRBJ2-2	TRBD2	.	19	CASSLGLAGLATNTGELFF	TGCGCCAGCAGCTTGGGACTAGCGGGACTAGCTACTAACACCGGGGAGCTGTTTTTT
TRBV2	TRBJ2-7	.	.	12	CASRRYFYEQYF	TGTGCCAGCCGTAGATACTTCTACGAGCAGTACTTC
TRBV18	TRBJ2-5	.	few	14	CASSRNSAGETQYF	TGTGCCAGCTCACGAAATTCCGCGGGGGAGACCCAGTACTTC
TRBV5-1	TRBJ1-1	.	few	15	CASSLLGQGNTEAFF	TGCGCCAGCAGCTTGCTGGGTCAGGGAAACACTGAAGCTTTCTTT
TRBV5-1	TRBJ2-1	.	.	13	CASSFGHPNEQFF	TGCGCCAGCAGCTTCGGACACCCTAATGAGCAGTTCTTC
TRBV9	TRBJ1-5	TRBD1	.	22	CASSVLDLGLTGAKYSNQPQHF	TGTGCCAGCAGCGTACTGGACCTGGGTCTAACAGGGGCGAAATATAGCAATCAGCCCCAGCATTTT
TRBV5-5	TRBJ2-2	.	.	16	CASSLVFLKNTGELFF	TGTGCCAGCAGCTTGGTATTTCTAAAAAACACCGGGGAGCTGTTTTTT
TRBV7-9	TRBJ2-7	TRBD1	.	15	CASSLMAGGHYEQYF	TGTGCCAGCAGCTTAATGGCAGGGGGACACTACGAGCAGTACTTC
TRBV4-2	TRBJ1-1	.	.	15	CASSAAQGWVTEAFF	TGTGCCAGCAGCGCAGCGCAGGGGTGGGTCACTGAAGCTTTCTTT
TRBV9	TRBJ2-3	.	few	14	CASSVGWATDTQYF	TGTGCCAGCAGCGTAGGATGGGCCACAGATACGCAGTATTTT
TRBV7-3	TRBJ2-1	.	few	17	CASSLAPGTLNSGEQFF	TGTGCCAGCAGCCTAGCTCCTGGGACATTGAATTCGGGTGAGCAGTTCTTC
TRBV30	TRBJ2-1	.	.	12	CAWSRGYNEQFF	TGTGCCTGGAGTCGGGGATACAATGAGCAGTTCTTC
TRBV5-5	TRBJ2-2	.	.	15	CASSLERGSTGELFF	TGTGCCAGCAGCTTGGAAAGGGGCTCCACCGGGGAGCTGTTTTTT
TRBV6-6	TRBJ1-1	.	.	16	CASSLGHRWENTEAFF	TGTGCCAGCAGTTTGGGACACCGCTGGGAAAACACTGAAGCTTTCTTT
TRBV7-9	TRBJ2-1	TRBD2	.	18	CASSPGTSGGNSYNEQFF	TGTGCCAGCAGCCCCGGGACTAGCGGGGGGAACTCCTACAATGAGCAGTTCTTC
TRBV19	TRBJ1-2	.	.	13	CASTLAGSYGYTF	TGTGCCAGTACCTTAGCGGGGAGCTATGGCTACACCTTC
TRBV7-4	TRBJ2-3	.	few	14	CASSPRRTHVTQYF	TGTGCCAGCAGCCCCAGAAGGACTCACGTTACGCAGTATTTT
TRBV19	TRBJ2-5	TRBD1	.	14	CASSRTGWEETQYF	TGTGCCAGTAGTAGGACAGGGTGGGAAGAGACCCAGTACTTC
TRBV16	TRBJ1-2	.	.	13	CASSQSRQTGYTF	TGTGCCAGCAGCCAATCGAGACAGACTGGCTACACCTTC
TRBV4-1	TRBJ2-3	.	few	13	CASSQEEPDTQYF	TGCGCCAGCAGCCAAGAAGAGCCTGATACGCAGTATTTT
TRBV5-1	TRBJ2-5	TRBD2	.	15	CASSLASGSQETQYF	TGCGCCAGCAGCTTGGCTAGCGGGTCCCAAGAGACCCAGTACTTC
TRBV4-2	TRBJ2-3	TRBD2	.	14	CASSRPAGVDTQYF	TGTGCCAGCAGCCGTCCCGCGGGGGTAGATACGCAGTATTTT
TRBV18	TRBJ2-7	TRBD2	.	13	CASSPGGDLEQYF	TGTGCCAGCTCACCGGGGGGGGATCTCGAGCAGTACTTC
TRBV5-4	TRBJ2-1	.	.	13	CASSPDRNNEQFF	TGTGCCAGCAGCCCGGACAGAAACAATGAGCAGTTCTTC
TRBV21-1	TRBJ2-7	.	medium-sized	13	CASSPRGGWEQYF	TGTGCCAGCAGCCCCCGGGGTGGGTGGGAGCAGTACTTC
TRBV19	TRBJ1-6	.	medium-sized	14	CASSIVSRVSPLHF	TGTGCCAGTAGTATCGTCAGCAGGGTTTCACCCCTCCACTTT
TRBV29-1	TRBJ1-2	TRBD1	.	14	CSVGPDRGQGGYTF	TGCAGCGTTGGGCCAGACAGGGGGCAGGGTGGCTACACCTTC
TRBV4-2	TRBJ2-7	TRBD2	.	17	CASSHPGTSGTSYEQYF	TGTGCCAGCAGCCATCCGGGGACTAGCGGGACCTCCTACGAGCAGTACTTC
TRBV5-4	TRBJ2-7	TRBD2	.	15	CASSQAGRIAYEQYF	TGTGCCAGCAGCCAAGCGGGGCGGATCGCCTACGAGCAGTACTTC
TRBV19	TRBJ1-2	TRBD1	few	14	CASSIGQGDYGYTF	TGTGCCAGTAGTATAGGACAGGGAGACTATGGCTACACCTTC